These T cell receptor beta chains were read from a single sample in a study of response to subunit inactivated influenza vaccine. Each CDR3 protein gets one entry after TCRdb re-called the RT-PCR reads with MiXCR. This sample yields hundreds of thousands of distinct CDR3 sequences, of which roughly 18% are seen a single time; about a tenth belongs to the top ten. Sequences were derived from PBMCs from blood, sampled around 5 days after vaccination. The source is a man between 50 and 59 years old who received an inactivated influenza vaccine. Both conserved end residues are part of each CDR3. A D gene is named only where the DNA matches it firmly. Expanded clones get a size class; other rows say once, few or many, or leave the size out.

d_call,clone_size,v_call,j_call,cdr3_aa,cdr3_nt
NA,NA,TRBV3-1,TRBJ2-7,CASSQRYGGLSYEQYF,TGTGCCAGCAGTCAAAGGTACGGGGGTCTCTCCTACGAGCAGTACTTC
TRBD2,few,TRBV20-1,TRBJ2-1,CSARATGLADFNEQFF,TGCAGTGCTAGAGCAACGGGACTAGCGGACTTCAATGAGCAGTTCTTC
TRBD1,NA,TRBV20-1,TRBJ1-3,CSGTGASSGNTIYF,TGCAGTGGTACAGGGGCGAGCTCTGGAAACACCATATATTTT
NA,many,TRBV6-5,TRBJ2-7,CASSYSAGEPYEQYF,TGTGCCAGCAGTTACTCAGCAGGGGAGCCATACGAGCAGTACTTC
TRBD2,few,TRBV5-4,TRBJ2-3,CASSLVTSGRGATDTQYF,TGTGCCAGCAGCTTAGTGACTAGCGGGAGGGGGGCCACAGATACGCAGTATTTT
TRBD1,few,TRBV5-1,TRBJ2-3,CASSLGTTGIPSTDTQYF,TGCGCCAGCAGCTTGGGAACGACAGGGATCCCAAGCACAGATACGCAGTATTTT
TRBD1,many,TRBV20-1,TRBJ2-4,CSASRTGLKNIQYF,TGCAGTGCTAGTAGGACAGGGTTGAAAAACATTCAGTACTTC
NA,NA,TRBV2,TRBJ2-3,CASSVLQSTDTQYF,TGTGCCAGCAGTGTTTTGCAGAGTACAGATACGCAGTATTTT
TRBD1,few,TRBV6-1,TRBJ1-1,CASRARDRGLAFF,TGTGCCAGCAGAGCCCGGGACAGGGGGTTAGCTTTCTTT
TRBD2,once,TRBV3-1,TRBJ2-3,CASSQKTSFASDTQSF,TGTGCCAGCAGCCAAAAGACTAGCTTCGCGTCGGATACGCAGTCTTTT
NA,NA,TRBV4-3,TRBJ2-5,CASSQDYTVRQQETQYF,TGCGCCAGCAGCCAAGATTATACGGTTAGACAGCAAGAGACCCAGTACTTC
NA,NA,TRBV28,TRBJ2-1,CASSSEGEVDDEQFF,TGTGCCAGCAGTTCTGAGGGGGAGGTTGACGATGAGCAGTTCTTC
NA,many,TRBV28,TRBJ2-7,CASGTGTYEQYF,TGTGCCAGCGGTACAGGAACCTACGAGCAGTACTTC
NA,NA,TRBV2,TRBJ2-1,CASSVKIGQFF,TGTGCCAGCAGTGTGAAGATAGGGCAGTTCTTC
NA,few,TRBV12-3/TRBV12-4,TRBJ2-1,CASRTRGAYNEQFF,TGTGCCAGCAGAACCCGGGGAGCATACAATGAGCAGTTCTTC
NA,few,TRBV7-9,TRBJ1-1,CASSSYLGGSTEAFF,TGTGCCAGCAGCTCTTACCTAGGGGGGAGCACTGAAGCTTTCTTT
NA,few,TRBV5-1,TRBJ2-1,CASSLGPGEAFGQFF,TGCGCCAGCAGCTTGGGCCCGGGAGAGGCTTTCGGGCAGTTCTTC
NA,NA,TRBV7-9,TRBJ1-2,CASSLVSKLDYGYTF,TGTGCCAGCAGCTTAGTTTCCAAATTGGACTATGGCTACACCTTC
TRBD2,NA,TRBV2,TRBJ2-7,CASSAYGLAGSNEQYF,TGTGCCAGCAGTGCCTATGGACTAGCGGGTTCAAACGAGCAGTACTTC
NA,many,TRBV7-2,TRBJ1-5,CASSPNPDQPQHF,TGTGCCAGCAGCCCGAACCCCGATCAGCCCCAGCATTTT
NA,few,TRBV5-1,TRBJ1-1,CASSLDPGGSTEAFF,TGCGCCAGCAGCTTGGATCCGGGCGGGAGCACTGAAGCTTTCTTT
TRBD2,few,TRBV6-5,TRBJ2-3,CASSSPGLANTDTQYF,TGTGCCAGCAGTTCCCCGGGACTAGCGAACACAGATACGCAGTATTTT
NA,few,TRBV28,TRBJ2-2,CASSRLPPNTGELFF,TGTGCCAGCAGTCGACTCCCCCCAAACACCGGGGAGCTGTTTTTT
NA,many,TRBV5-5,TRBJ1-5,CASTYGGVSGQPQHF,TGTGCCAGCACCTATGGAGGGGTGTCAGGGCAGCCCCAGCATTTT